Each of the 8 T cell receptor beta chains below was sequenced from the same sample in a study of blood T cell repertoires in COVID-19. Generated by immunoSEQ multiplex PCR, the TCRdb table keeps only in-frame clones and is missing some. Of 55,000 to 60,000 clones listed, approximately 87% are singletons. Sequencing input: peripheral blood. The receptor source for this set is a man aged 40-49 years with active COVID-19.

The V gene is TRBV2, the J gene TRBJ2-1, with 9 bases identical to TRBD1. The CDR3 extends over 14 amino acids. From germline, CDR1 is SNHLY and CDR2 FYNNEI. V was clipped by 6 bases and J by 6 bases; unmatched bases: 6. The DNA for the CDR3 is TGTGCCAGCAGACAGACAGGGGGGATCAATGAGCAGTTCTTC. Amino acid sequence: CASRQTGGINEQFF. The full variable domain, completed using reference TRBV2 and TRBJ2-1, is EPEVTQTPSHQVTQMGQEVILRCVPISNHLYFYWYRQILGQKVEFLVSFYNNEISEKSEIFDDQFSVERPDGSNFTLKIRSTKLEDSAMYFCASRQTGGINEQFFGPGTRLTVL.

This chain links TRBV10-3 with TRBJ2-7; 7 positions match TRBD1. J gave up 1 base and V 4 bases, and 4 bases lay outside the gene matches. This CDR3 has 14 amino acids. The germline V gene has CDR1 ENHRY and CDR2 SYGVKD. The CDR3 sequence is CAISADRASYEQYF. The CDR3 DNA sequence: TGTGCCATCAGTGCAGACAGGGCTTCCTACGAGCAGTACTTC.

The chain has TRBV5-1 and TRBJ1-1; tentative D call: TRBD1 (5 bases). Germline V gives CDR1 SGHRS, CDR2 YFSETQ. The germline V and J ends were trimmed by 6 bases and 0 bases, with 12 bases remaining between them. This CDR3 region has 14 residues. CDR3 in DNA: TGCGCCAGCAAGCAGGGCCCGATGAACACTGAAGCTTTCTTT. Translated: CASKQGPMNTEAFF.

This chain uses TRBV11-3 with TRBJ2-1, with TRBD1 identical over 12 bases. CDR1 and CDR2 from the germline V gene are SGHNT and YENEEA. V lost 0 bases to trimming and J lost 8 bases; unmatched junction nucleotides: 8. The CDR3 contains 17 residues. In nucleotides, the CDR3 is TGTGCCAGCAGCTTAGAAACTCGGGACAGGGGGCCCCATGAGCAGTTCTTC. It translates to CASSLETRDRGPHEQFF.

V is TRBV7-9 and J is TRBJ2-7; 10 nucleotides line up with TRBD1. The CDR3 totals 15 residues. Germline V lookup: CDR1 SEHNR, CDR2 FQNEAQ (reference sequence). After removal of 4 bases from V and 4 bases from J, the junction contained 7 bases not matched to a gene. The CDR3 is CASSSVGQGFYEQYF. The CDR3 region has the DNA TGTGCCAGCAGCTCCGTGGGACAGGGGTTTTACGAGCAGTACTTC. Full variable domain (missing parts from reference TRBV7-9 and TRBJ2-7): DTGVSQNPRHKITKRGQNVTFRCDPISEHNRLYWYRQTLGQGPEFLTYFQNEAQLEKSRLLSDRFSAERPKGSFSTLEIQRTEQGDSAMYLCASSSVGQGFYEQYFGPGTRLTVT.

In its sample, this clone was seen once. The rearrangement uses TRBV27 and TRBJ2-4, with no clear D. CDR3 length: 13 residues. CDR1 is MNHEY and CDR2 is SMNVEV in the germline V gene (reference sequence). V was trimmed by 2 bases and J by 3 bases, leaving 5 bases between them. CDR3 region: CASSLNGKNIQYF. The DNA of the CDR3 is TGTGCCAGCAGTTTAAACGGCAAAAACATTCAGTACTTC.

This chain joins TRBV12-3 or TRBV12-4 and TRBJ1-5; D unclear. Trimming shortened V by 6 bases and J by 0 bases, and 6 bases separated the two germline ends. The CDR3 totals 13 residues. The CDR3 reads CASREDSNQPQHF. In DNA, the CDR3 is TGTGCCAGCAGGGAGGATAGCAATCAGCCCCAGCATTTT.

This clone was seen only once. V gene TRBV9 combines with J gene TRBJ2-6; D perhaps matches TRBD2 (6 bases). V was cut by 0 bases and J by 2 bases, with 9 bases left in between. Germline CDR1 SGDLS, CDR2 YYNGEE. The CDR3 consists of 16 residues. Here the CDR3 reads CASSVGGGAGANVLTF. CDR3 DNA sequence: TGTGCCAGCAGCGTAGGAGGAGGGGCTGGGGCCAACGTCCTGACTTTC.